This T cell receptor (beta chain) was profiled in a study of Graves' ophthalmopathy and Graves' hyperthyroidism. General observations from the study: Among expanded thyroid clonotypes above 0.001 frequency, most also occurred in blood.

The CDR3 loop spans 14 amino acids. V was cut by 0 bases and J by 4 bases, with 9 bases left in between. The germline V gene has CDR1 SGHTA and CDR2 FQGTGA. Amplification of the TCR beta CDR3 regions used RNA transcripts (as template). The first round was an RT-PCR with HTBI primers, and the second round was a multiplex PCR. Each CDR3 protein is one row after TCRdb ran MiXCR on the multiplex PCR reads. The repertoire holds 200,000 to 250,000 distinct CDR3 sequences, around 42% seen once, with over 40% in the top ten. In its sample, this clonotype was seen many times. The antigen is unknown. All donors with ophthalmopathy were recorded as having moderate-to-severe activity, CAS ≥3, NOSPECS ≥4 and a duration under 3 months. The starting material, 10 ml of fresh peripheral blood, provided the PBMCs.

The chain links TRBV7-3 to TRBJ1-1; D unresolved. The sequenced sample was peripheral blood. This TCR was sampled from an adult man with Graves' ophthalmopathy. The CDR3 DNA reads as TGTGCCAGCAGCTTAACGTCAACAGCCACTGAAGCTTTCTTT. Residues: CASSLTSTATEAFF.